What follows are 17 T cell receptor beta chains derived from one specimen sequenced in a study of T cells in Graves' hyperthyroidism and ophthalmopathy. From RNA transcripts, TCR beta CDR3 regions were amplified. Using the HTBI primer set, a first-round RT-PCR was run on the TCR CDR3. TCRdb reprocessed the multiplex PCR reads with MiXCR, giving one entry per CDR3 protein. The sample carries 500,000 to 600,000 distinct CDR3 sequences, just over 45% recorded once. The sequencing sample was made of peripheral blood or thyroid tissue (not recorded which). Source of these receptors: a woman aged 18-29 years with Graves' hyperthyroidism.

This clonotype was seen many times. The CDR3 nucleotides are TGTGCCAGCAGCTTGTTGAGGGAGAACACCATATATTTT. Translation: CASSLLRENTIYF. V usage is TRBV11-2 and J usage is TRBJ1-3; D unclear. This CDR3 is built from 13 residues. CDR1 SGHAT and CDR2 FQNNGV come from the germline V gene. V dropped 3 bases and J dropped 7 bases, with 10 bases sitting between them.

Of note for this clonotype: One junction end disagrees with the germline gene, perhaps due to a read error. This chain uses TRBV7-9 with TRBJ2-7, with 11 bases lining up with TRBD1. Per germline, CDR1 SEHNR and CDR2 FQNEAQ (reference sequence). CDR3 length: 17 amino acids. The CDR3 sequence is CASSQVPGTGGLYEQYF. The CDR3 region has the DNA TGCGCCAGCAGCCAAGTGCCCGGGACAGGGGGGCTCTACGAGCAGTACTTC.

This clonotype has ten or more counts. This chain uses TRBV20-1 with TRBJ2-5, with D hard to call. V was pared by 5 bases and J by 5 bases, with 9 bases between. CDR1 DFQATT and CDR2 SNEGSKA come from the germline V gene (reference sequence). There are 11 residues in the CDR3. DNA for the CDR3: TGCAGTGCTCATAAAGGGGAGACCCAGTACTTC. The encoded protein is CSAHKGETQYF.

There are many counts of this clonotype. The chain uses TRBV6-4 and TRBJ1-1, with a weak D call TRBD1 (5 bases). There are 14 residues in the CDR3. CDR1 is MRHNA and CDR2 is SNTAGT in the germline V gene. The V gene lost 4 bases and the J gene lost 3 bases, with 12 bases spanning the gap. CDR3 bases: TGTGCCAGCAGTGTTACAGGCGGGGACACTGAAGCTTTCTTT. Translated: CASSVTGGDTEAFF.

This clonotype has more than one count but fewer than ten. The rearrangement links TRBV6-2 or TRBV6-3 to TRBJ2-7; 9 bases are a match to TRBD2. This CDR3 spans 15 amino acids. Germline V gives CDR1 MNHEY, CDR2 SVGEGT. J lost 5 bases, V lost 0 bases, and 5 bases had no gene match. The CDR3 DNA reads TGTGCCAGCAGTTACTCGAGACCTAGCGGGGACGAGCAGTACTTC. Its protein is CASSYSRPSGDEQYF.

The chain combines TRBV29-1 with TRBJ2-6; a weak D match, TRBD2 (6 bases). The CDR3 is 12 amino acids. The V gene lost 6 bases and the J gene lost 3 bases, with 6 bases spanning the gap. The germline gives CDR1 SQVTM, CDR2 ANQGSEA. For the CDR3, the DNA is TGCAGCGTGGGGGGTGGGGCCAACGTCCTGACTTTC. It encodes CSVGGGANVLTF. Based on the CDR3 plus reference TRBV29-1 and TRBJ2-6, the full variable domain is SAVISQKPSRDICQRGTSLTIQCQVDSQVTMMFWYRQQPGQSLTLIATANQGSEATYESGFVIDKFPISRPNLTFSTLTVSNMSPEDSSIYLCSVGGGANVLTFGAGSRLTVL.

This clonotype was counted a few times. This rearrangement joins TRBV6-8 to TRBJ2-7; tentative D call: TRBD2 (6 bases). Germline CDR1 reads MNHGY; CDR2 reads SAAAGT. V was shortened by 11 bases and J by 4 bases, with 18 bases between the two germline ends. This CDR3 is 13 amino acids long. The CDR3 DNA reads TGTGCCGAAACGGGTCGGGAGTTTTACGAGCAGTACTTC. Amino acids: CAETGREFYEQYF.

The chain couples TRBV9 to TRBJ1-2; no definite D call. This CDR3 is built from 13 residues. Germline V CDR1 and CDR2: SGDLS, YYNGEE. Trimming took 0 bases from V and 6 from J, leaving 9 bases between them. The CDR3 sequence is CASSVDGGDGYTF. CDR3 bases: TGTGCCAGCAGCGTAGACGGTGGGGATGGCTACACCTTC.

This clonotype was observed many times. The chain recombines TRBV20-1 with TRBJ2-7; 10 positions match TRBD1. Germline values: CDR1 DFQATT, CDR2 SNEGSKA (reference sequence). The trim removed 5 bases at V and 4 bases at J, leaving 8 bases unmatched. CDR3 size: 14 residues. CDR3 amino acids: CSADPRDRGYEQYF. The CDR3 DNA reads TGCAGTGCTGACCCCCGGGACAGGGGTTACGAGCAGTACTTC.

This clonotype was detected only once. The chain couples TRBV29-1 to TRBJ1-6, with 9 bases matching TRBD1. CDR3 length equals 13 residues. After removal of 6 bases from V and 6 bases from J, the junction contained 3 bases not matched to a gene. Germline V gene sequence: CDR1 SQVTM, CDR2 ANQGSEA. For the CDR3, the DNA is TGCAGCGTGGCGACAGGGGGTAATTCACCCCTCCACTTT. Its translation: CSVATGGNSPLHF.

This clonotype was recorded at least ten times. J is TRBJ2-7 and V is TRBV7-9; 8 nucleotides align to TRBD1. Per the germline V gene, CDR1 is SEHNR and CDR2 is FQNEAQ (reference sequence). The junction had 7 bases not matched to a gene; V was cut back by 1 base and J by 2 bases. CDR3 length: 16 residues. In DNA, the CDR3 is TGTGCCAGCAGCTTAGGGTCGTCAGGGGGCCCCTACGAGCAGTACTTC. Its protein is CASSLGSSGGPYEQYF.

This clonotype came up a few times. Written as DNA, the CDR3 is TGCAGCAGTGAATTCACCTTCTATGGCTACACCTTC. Translated: CSSEFTFYGYTF. V is TRBV29-1 and J is TRBJ1-2; D is undetermined. The CDR3 sequence is 12 residues long. The V end lost 8 bases, the J end lost 4 bases, and 14 bases lay between the germline ends. Germline V lookup: CDR1 SQVTM, CDR2 ANQGSEA.

The chain couples TRBV24-1 to TRBJ2-6, with TRBD1 matching 8 bases. Trimming removed 4 bases from V and 4 bases from J; junction bases left unmatched: 11. Germline CDR1 is KGHDR and CDR2 is SFDVKD. The CDR3 spans 18 residues. CDR3 DNA: TGTGCCACCAGTGACCAAACAGGGGGAAACACCGGGGCCAACGTCCTGACTTTC. It yields the protein CATSDQTGGNTGANVLTF.

The gene calls are TRBV7-9 and TRBJ2-3; D might be TRBD1 or TRBD2, each matching 6 bases. V lost 2 bases to trimming and J lost 0 bases, with 12 bases between them. CDR3 length: 16 residues. Germline assignment: CDR1 SEHNR and CDR2 FQNEAQ (reference sequence). CDR3 in DNA: TGTGCCAGCAGCTTACCGGGGGCATCTAGCACAGATACGCAGTATTTT. Its translation is CASSLPGASSTDTQYF.

This clonotype has ten or more counts. V is TRBV5-1 and J is TRBJ2-7, with unresolved D. Germline CDR1 SGHRS, CDR2 YFSETQ. This CDR3 has 13 amino acids. V was clipped by 4 bases and J by 5 bases, with 13 bases between them. CDR3 residues: CASSLRSVNEQYF. In DNA, the CDR3 is TGCGCCAGCAGCCTTAGATCTGTAAACGAGCAGTACTTC.

This clonotype was seen at least ten times. The chain has TRBV7-9 and TRBJ1-5; tentative D call: TRBD1 (5 bases). The germline gives CDR1 SEHNR, CDR2 FQNEAQ (reference sequence). This CDR3 region has 17 residues. Trimming removed 8 bases from V and 1 base from J, with 21 bases in between. The CDR3 sequence is CASAPGIREGSNQPQHF. CDR3 sequence (DNA): TGTGCCAGCGCCCCCGGAATCAGGGAGGGAAGCAATCAGCCCCAGCATTTT.

This clonotype has just a few counts. A much more abundant neighbour one base away suggests this may be a read error. The chain links TRBV19 to TRBJ1-1, with 7 bases lining up with TRBD1. The CDR3 is 13 amino acids. CDR1 and CDR2 from the germline V gene are LNHDA and SQIVND (reference sequence). Trimming took 8 bases from V and 3 from J; bases not matched to a gene: 6. This CDR3 reads CASRQGVDTEAFF. CDR3 DNA sequence: TGTGCCAGTCGACAGGGTGTGGACACTGAAGCTTTCTTT.